These 12 T cell receptor beta chains originate from one sample sequenced in a study of cytomegalovirus exposure and HLA in healthy donors. PCR involved 60 Vbeta and 13 Jbeta primers. Sequenced by immunoSEQ multiplex PCR; TCRdb stores in-frame clones only, minus some. The sample has over 110,000 clones; about 84% are singletons. Sequenced material: PBMCs. These receptors all stem from a woman aged 40 to 55 in good health and CMV-seropositive.

The chain uses TRBV4-1 and TRBJ2-7; D is perhaps TRBD1 (5 bases). The germline V and J ends were trimmed by 1 base and 3 bases, with 16 bases remaining between them. This CDR3 region has 16 residues. Per germline, CDR1 MGHRA and CDR2 YSYEKL. CDR3 residues: CASSQAKGQGVYEQYF. The CDR3, as DNA: TGCGCCAGCAGCCAAGCGAAAGGCCAGGGCGTCTACGAGCAGTACTTC.

The V gene is TRBV19, the J gene TRBJ2-7; D unresolved. The CDR3 contains 14 residues. CDR1 and CDR2 from the germline V gene are LNHDA and SQIVND (reference sequence). V shed 5 bases and J shed 7 bases, with 18 bases lying between them. For the CDR3, the DNA is TGTGCCAGTAGTCCCCGCTCAACGGGTGGGGAGCAGTACTTC. Translation gives CASSPRSTGGEQYF. Supplemented by reference TRBV19 and TRBJ2-7, the full variable domain reads DGGITQSPKYLFRKEGQNVTLSCEQNLNHDAMYWYRQDPGQGLRLIYYSQIVNDFQKGDIAEGYSVSREKKESFPLTVTSAQKNPTAFYLCASSPRSTGGEQYFGPGTRLTVT.

The rearrangement uses TRBV28 and TRBJ1-2; 10 nucleotides line up with TRBD1. CDR3 length equals 14 residues. Germline CDR1 and CDR2: MDHEN and SYDVKM. Trimming removed 6 bases from V and 8 bases from J; junction bases left unmatched: 9. The CDR3 DNA reads as TGTGCCAGCAGCGTAGGGGGGACAGGGGAGGGCTACACCTTC. It specifies CASSVGGTGEGYTF.

This sequence joins TRBV7-9 and TRBJ2-3; 13 bases map to TRBD2. The V gene's germline CDR1 is SEHNR and CDR2 FQNEAQ (reference sequence). This CDR3 spans 15 amino acids. V was clipped by 2 bases and J by 10 bases; unmatched bases: 6. This chain's CDR3 is CASSLRGLAGVAQYF. Written as DNA, the CDR3 is TGTGCCAGCAGCTTAAGAGGACTAGCGGGAGTGGCGCAGTATTTT.

This clone has just a few counts. This chain links TRBV18 with TRBJ2-7, with D perhaps matching TRBD1 (5 bases). Trimming removed 1 base from V and 0 bases from J, with 10 bases in between. CDR1 and CDR2 from the germline V gene are KGHSH and LQKENI. The CDR3 has 15 amino acids. In DNA form, the CDR3 reads TGTGCCAGCTCACCACGAAGGGGCCCCTCCTACGAGCAGTACTTC. This sequence encodes CASSPRRGPSYEQYF. Filled out from reference TRBV18 and TRBJ2-7, the complete variable domain reads NAGVMQNPRHLVRRRGQEARLRCSPMKGHSHVYWYRQLPEEGLKFMVYLQKENIIDESGMPKERFSAEFPKEGPSILRIQQVVRGDSAAYFCASSPRRGPSYEQYFGPGTRLTVT.

The genes are TRBV6-6 and TRBJ1-1, with D uncertain. The germline V and J ends were trimmed by 6 bases and 4 bases, with 15 bases remaining between them. This CDR3 spans 14 amino acids. The germline CDR1 and CDR2 sequences are MNHNY and SVGAGI (reference sequence). The CDR3 DNA reads TGTGCCAGCAGATGGGAAGACGGGATCACTGAAGCTTTCTTT. Translating it yields CASRWEDGITEAFF.

This sequence joins TRBV10-3 and TRBJ2-3; 9 nucleotides agree with TRBD1. CDR1 ENHRY and CDR2 SYGVKD come from the germline V gene. The CDR3 is 15 residues long. Losses at the gene ends were 0 bases for V and 4 bases for J; bases not matched to a gene: 2. Here the CDR3 DNA reads TGTGCCATCAGTGAGTCACAGGGGGCCGCAGATACGCAGTATTTT. This encodes CAISESQGAADTQYF.

A word on this clone: Other DNA variants within this sample encode the same CDR3. The chain is built from TRBV20-1 and TRBJ2-7, with a tentative D call TRBD2 (5 bases). This CDR3 is 11 amino acids long. V was shortened by 3 bases and J by 4 bases, with 7 bases between the two germline ends. Per germline, CDR1 DFQATT and CDR2 SNEGSKA (reference sequence). CDR3 nucleotides: TGCAGTGCTAGTCGGGGTTACGAGCAGTACTTC. Protein: CSASRGYEQYF.

The sample holds a few counts of this clone. Other DNA sequences in the same sample also yield this CDR3. The CDR3 is CASSSTGGDEKLFF. The CDR3 nucleotides read TGTGCCAGCAGTTCAACAGGGGGCGATGAAAAACTGTTTTTT. This chain links TRBV6-5 with TRBJ1-4, with 9 bases matching TRBD1. The germline CDR1 and CDR2 sequences are MNHEY and SVGAGI. This CDR3 has 14 amino acids. The V gene end was trimmed by 4 bases and the J gene end by 6 bases; junction bases not matched to a gene: 3.

The CDR3: CASSSLTGGLYGYTF. The DNA for the CDR3 is TGTGCCAGCAGCTCTCTGACAGGAGGATTATATGGCTACACCTTC. V and J are TRBV7-8 and TRBJ1-2; D might be TRBD1 (6 bases). The length of the CDR3 is 15 residues. Trimming pared 4 bases from V and 5 bases from J, leaving 17 bases between. Germline V lookup: CDR1 SGHVS, CDR2 FQNEAQ.

The V and J genes are TRBV7-8 and TRBJ2-5, with D perhaps TRBD1 (6 bases). Looked up from germline, CDR1 is SGHVS and CDR2 is FQNEAQ. This CDR3 is 15 amino acids long. V was pared by 5 bases and J by 1 base, with 14 bases between. The CDR3 region has the DNA TGTGCCAGCAGCGGTTATACAGGGCCCCAAGAGACCCAGTACTTC. Residues: CASSGYTGPQETQYF.

The V call is TRBV15, the J call TRBJ1-5, with D possibly matching TRBD1 (5 bases). There are 16 residues in the CDR3. Germline V gene lookup returns CDR1 LNHNV and CDR2 YYDKDF (reference sequence). V was trimmed by 0 bases and J by 7 bases, leaving 16 bases between them. CDR3 bases: TGTGCCACCAGCAGAGATGGTTACAGGTCGGGCCAGCCCCAGCATTTT. Translated: CATSRDGYRSGQPQHF.